Presented here are 18 T cell receptor beta chains from one specimen sequenced in a study of Ad26.COV2.S vaccination and SARS-CoV-2 variants. The data were produced by immunoSEQ multiplex PCR, yet TCRdb's version contains in-frame clones alone and is incomplete. The data contain hundreds of thousands of clones, 90% of them singletons. Indicated treatment: about 20 received Ad26.COV2.S at low or high dose, single or two shots; five or six received placebo; per-sample allocation not given. The study sampled participants on day 63 after the first vaccine or placebo injection. This sample comprised peripheral blood, obtained in a trial of Ad26.COV2.S vaccine versus placebo. The receptors come from a person aged 18-65 years who received the Ad26.COV2.S COVID-19 vaccine or a placebo.

This clone was detected only a few times. The chain links TRBV2 to TRBJ2-3, with 10 bases fitting TRBD1. CDR3 length equals 17 residues. Germline CDR1 and CDR2: SNHLY and FYNNEI. J was trimmed by 2 bases and V by 6 bases; bases with no gene match: 11. CDR3 in amino acids: CASRAGQGGPYTDTQYF. In nucleotides, the CDR3 is TGTGCCAGCAGAGCAGGACAGGGGGGACCCTACACAGATACGCAGTATTTT.

The chain is built from TRBV5-4 and TRBJ2-7, with TRBD2 identical over 7 bases. Germline lookup yields CDR1 SGHNT and CDR2 YYREEE (reference sequence). The CDR3 is 12 residues long. V was clipped by 5 bases and J by 5 bases; unmatched bases: 4. CDR3 DNA sequence: TGTGCCAGCAGGGGGACTACGAACGAGCAGTACTTC. Amino acid sequence: CASRGTTNEQYF.

V gene TRBV25-1 combines with J gene TRBJ1-1; D uncertain. Germline V gives CDR1 MGHDK, CDR2 SYGVNS. The CDR3 runs 11 residues. V dropped 7 bases and J dropped 8 bases, with 11 bases sitting between them. The CDR3 here is CASNQLGEAFF. Here the CDR3 DNA reads TGTGCCAGCAACCAATTGGGAGAAGCTTTCTTT.

The gene calls are TRBV19 and TRBJ2-2, with 9 nucleotides matching TRBD1. Germline V lookup: CDR1 LNHDA, CDR2 SQIVND (reference sequence). V shed 5 bases and J 2 bases; nucleotides not matched to a gene: 12. This CDR3 has 18 amino acids. The CDR3 reads CASSLPWTGAGNTGELFF. The DNA for the CDR3 is TGTGCCAGTAGTCTCCCATGGACAGGGGCCGGAAACACCGGGGAGCTGTTTTTT.

This chain links TRBV2 with TRBJ2-2; the match to TRBD2 covers 7 bases. Germline CDR1 reads SNHLY; CDR2 reads FYNNEI. Trimming took 4 bases from V and 5 from J; bases not matched to a gene: 7. This CDR3 contains 15 residues. This chain's CDR3 is CASSAGGRNTGELFF. In DNA form, the CDR3 reads TGTGCCAGCAGTGCCGGCGGGAGAAATACCGGGGAGCTGTTTTTT.

The chain is built from TRBV3-1 (or the pseudogene TRBV3-2) and TRBJ1-6, with a weak D call TRBD1 (5 bases). There are 16 residues in the CDR3. The V end was cut by 1 base, the J end by 7 bases, with 14 bases between. CDR1 and CDR2 from the germline V gene are LGHDT and YNNKEL (reference sequence). CDR3 sequence (DNA): TGTGCCAGCAGCCAAGTGGGGGAGGCAGTAAATTCACCCCTCCACTTT. The encoded protein is CASSQVGEAVNSPLHF.

This rearrangement joins TRBV19 to TRBJ1-4, with TRBD1 identical over 7 bases. Germline assignment: CDR1 LNHDA and CDR2 SQIVND (reference sequence). The J segment lost 2 bases and the V segment lost 0 bases, leaving 0 bases of the junction unmatched. The CDR3 sequence is 15 residues long. CDR3 nucleotides: TGTGCCAGTAGTATAGAGGGACAGACTAATGAAAAACTGTTTTTT. Protein product: CASSIEGQTNEKLFF.

This chain links TRBV28 with TRBJ2-7, with a possible D match to TRBD1 (5 bases). Germline CDR1 and CDR2: MDHEN and SYDVKM. CDR3 size: 15 residues. Trimming took off 4 bases at V and 7 bases at J, with 20 bases between the two ends. The CDR3 spells CASSSGPGNTGEQYF. CDR3 DNA sequence: TGTGCCAGCAGTTCCGGTCCAGGGAACACCGGGGAGCAGTACTTC.

This clone has more than one count but fewer than ten. The V call is TRBV11-2, the J call TRBJ2-7, with TRBD2 matching over 7 bases. Germline CDR1 and CDR2: SGHAT and FQNNGV. V lost 0 bases, J lost 3 bases, and 5 bases stayed unmatched. The length of the CDR3 is 15 residues. The CDR3, as DNA: TGTGCCAGCAGCTTAGAGGGCGGGACTATCTACGAGCAGTACTTC. Its translation is CASSLEGGTIYEQYF. Full variable domain (rest looked up from reference TRBV11-2 and TRBJ2-7): EAGVAQSPRYKIIEKRQSVAFWCNPISGHATLYWYQQILGQGPKLLIQFQNNGVVDDSQLPKDRFSAERLKGVDSTLKIQPAKLEDSAVYLCASSLEGGTIYEQYFGPGTRLTVT.

The rearrangement joins TRBV29-1 to TRBJ2-7; 9 nucleotides line up with TRBD2. J was trimmed by 2 bases and V by 5 bases; bases with no gene match: 4. Germline assignment: CDR1 SQVTM and CDR2 ANQGSEA. The CDR3 loop spans 13 amino acids. The CDR3 loop reads CSVWLAGTYEQYF. CDR3 coding DNA: TGCAGCGTTTGGCTAGCGGGGACCTACGAGCAGTACTTC.

The CDR3 sequence: CATRGGGRETQYF. The DNA of the CDR3 is TGTGCCACCAGGGGAGGCGGGAGGGAGACCCAGTACTTC. The V call is TRBV6-5, the J call TRBJ2-5, with 8 bases matching TRBD2. The germline V gene encodes CDR1 MNHEY and CDR2 SVGAGI. CDR3 length: 13 residues. J lost 5 bases, V lost 10 bases, and 9 bases had no gene match.

The V gene is TRBV28, the J gene TRBJ1-2, with 8 bases identical to TRBD1. The CDR3 length is 15 residues. J lost 5 bases, V lost 3 bases, and 8 bases had no gene match. In germline, CDR1 is MDHEN, CDR2 SYDVKM. This CDR3 is CASSFGQGPLYGYTF. The CDR3 DNA sequence: TGTGCCAGCAGTTTTGGACAGGGACCTCTTTATGGCTACACCTTC.

The rearrangement uses TRBV19 and TRBJ2-5, with no clear D. V lost 7 bases and J 0 bases, leaving 9 bases between the germline ends. CDR3 length: 13 residues. CDR1 LNHDA and CDR2 SQIVND come from the germline V gene (reference sequence). The CDR3 spells CASNLANQETQYF. The CDR3 coding sequence is TGTGCCAGTAATCTGGCCAACCAAGAGACCCAGTACTTC. The whole variable domain, remainder taken from reference TRBV19 and TRBJ2-5, is DGGITQSPKYLFRKEGQNVTLSCEQNLNHDAMYWYRQDPGQGLRLIYYSQIVNDFQKGDIAEGYSVSREKKESFPLTVTSAQKNPTAFYLCASNLANQETQYFGPGTRLLVL.

J is TRBJ2-2 and V is TRBV9; 12 bases line up with TRBD2. The J segment lost 6 bases and the V segment lost 4 bases, leaving 7 bases of the junction unmatched. Germline lookup yields CDR1 SGDLS and CDR2 YYNGEE. CDR3 length: 16 amino acids. In DNA form, the CDR3 reads TGTGCCAGCAGCCCGACTAGCGGGAGTCTCCCCGGGGAGCTGTTTTTT. It translates to CASSPTSGSLPGELFF.

This chain uses TRBV3-1 (or the pseudogene TRBV3-2) with TRBJ2-1; D might be TRBD2 (6 bases). The CDR3 is 15 residues long. The germline V and J ends were trimmed by 2 bases and 0 bases, with 8 bases remaining between them. The germline gives CDR1 LGHDT, CDR2 YNNKEL (reference sequence). CDR3 nucleotide sequence: TGTGCCAGCAGCCAACTAGCGAGCTCCTACAATGAGCAGTTCTTC. Translating gives CASSQLASSYNEQFF.

The chain recombines TRBV19 with TRBJ2-1; 8 nucleotides match TRBD1. Trimming took 5 bases from V and 7 from J; bases not matched to a gene: 16. Germline V gene lookup returns CDR1 LNHDA and CDR2 SQIVND (reference sequence). This CDR3 is 17 amino acids long. The CDR3 region has the DNA TGTGCCAGTAGTCTAAAGCCGGACAGGGTGGTTTATAATGAGCAGTTCTTC. It yields the protein CASSLKPDRVVYNEQFF.

The chain joins TRBV28 to TRBJ2-1, with 9 positions matching TRBD1. CDR3 size: 17 residues. Germline V gene data show CDR1 as MDHEN and CDR2 as SYDVKM. The V segment lost 5 bases and the J segment 7 bases; nucleotides outside the gene matches: 15. The CDR3 nucleotides read TGTGCCAGCAGTGCCTATGCCCGCGGGACAGGGCTTAATGAGCAGTTCTTC. It translates to CASSAYARGTGLNEQFF.

The V call is TRBV25-1, the J call TRBJ2-2, with 8 bases identical to TRBD1. This CDR3 spans 14 amino acids. J gave up 6 bases and V 5 bases, and 5 bases lay outside the gene matches. Germline V lookup: CDR1 MGHDK, CDR2 SYGVNS. The DNA for the CDR3 is TGTGCCAGCAGTCCCGGACAGGGTGCCGGGGAGCTGTTTTTT. Translated, it gives CASSPGQGAGELFF.